This T cell receptor beta chain stems from a study of patients and donors after allogeneic stem cell transplantation. There are a few counts of this clonotype. Germline V gene data show CDR1 as MNHEY and CDR2 as SVGAGI. The germline V and J ends were trimmed by 2 bases and 5 bases, with 16 bases remaining between them. The CDR3 totals 15 residues. One entry per CDR3 protein, called by TCRdb with MiXCR from the RT-PCR reads. The sample carries 20,000 or so distinct CDR3 sequences, 4.9% recorded once. The sequenced sample was blood, either unsorted or a sorted T cell fraction (not recorded which). This receptor was obtained from a human donor who was either an allogeneic HSCT recipient or a stem cell or donor lymphocyte infusion donor (not recorded which). It is not recorded whose cells these are; they may come from a transplant donor. This chain uses TRBV6-5 with TRBJ2-7, with D possibly being TRBD2 (7 bases). The chain's CDR3 is CASSYRRGAQDEQYF. DNA for the CDR3: TGTGCCAGCAGTTACCGCCGGGGGGCGCAGGACGAGCAGTACTTC.